This TCR beta chain originates from a study of OX40 agonist ivuxolimab in advanced cancers. Study overall: Hepatocellular carcinoma, melanoma, renal cell or head and neck cancer was diagnosed in the dose-escalation patients. Findings of the study overall: The study observed clonal expansion of CD4+ and CD8+ blood T cells by week 6 at 0.1 to 3.0 mg/kg.

Comment on this clone: The antigen is unknown.

Patients had blood sampled at baseline and again on cycle 4 day 1 and cycle 7 day 1. The CDR3 length is 14 residues. The germline gives CDR1 SGHNT, CDR2 YYREEE (reference sequence). V lost 3 bases to trimming and J lost 4 bases, with 11 bases between them. TCRdb's copy holds only in-frame clones and misses some; the assay was immunoSEQ multiplex PCR. The sample lists about 37,000 clones; approximately 80% were seen once. The receptor's source is an adult with an advanced solid tumor such as melanoma, head and neck, liver or kidney cancer. The sequencing here drew on CD4+ or CD8+ T cells sorted from blood, taken in a trial of the OX40 agonist ivuxolimab. The gene calls are TRBV5-4 and TRBJ1-3, with D hard to call. The CDR3 loop is CASSSPDKGNTIYF. Here the CDR3 DNA reads TGTGCCAGCAGCTCCCCCGATAAGGGAAACACCATATATTTT.